Sequencing of this T cell receptor beta chain was carried out in a study of T-cell reconstitution after alpha-beta-depleted transplantation in children. Findings of the study overall: Two months or so post-transplant, alpha-beta T cells reportedly derived from several hundred expanded graft clones. When one year had passed after transplant, most T-cell counts and diversity came from newly produced T cells.

This clonotype has a handful of counts. Its antigen is unidentified. A TCRbeta library incorporating unique molecular identifiers was prepared. TCRdb re-called the PCR reads through MiXCR, storing one row per CDR3 protein. This sample has 450,000 to 700,000 distinct CDR3 sequences, with roughly 30% found just once. Trimming shortened V by 5 bases and J by 0 bases, and 18 bases separated the two germline ends. The CDR3 loop spans 17 amino acids. The TCR comes from a boy in the first two years of life with Wiskott-Aldrich syndrome, due to receive a stem cell transplant. The material sequenced was PBMCs, taken before TCRalphabeta/CD19-depleted stem cell transplant. This chain uses TRBV12-3 or TRBV12-4 with TRBJ2-3, with a tentative D call TRBD1 (5 bases). In nucleotides, the CDR3 is TGTGCCAGCAGTCTTGGGGCCTCTCGGTCTAGCACAGATACGCAGTATTTT. Translation gives CASSLGASRSSTDTQYF.